The T cell receptor (beta chain) described here comes from a study of blood T cell repertoires in COVID-19. At the level of the study: COVID-19 samples collected from the United States, Italy and Spain covered acute and convalescent phases. The cDNA or gDNA used as material had been derived from T cells, B-cell-depleted T cells, or PBMCs.

TCRdb's copy holds only in-frame clones and misses some; the assay was immunoSEQ multiplex PCR. The sample lists around 100,000 clones; approximately 80% were seen once. The CDR3 covers 12 residues. The V end was cut by 10 bases, the J end by 5 bases, with 15 bases between. CDR1 MNHEY and CDR2 SVGAGI come from the germline V gene. The sequence derives from a human donor in a cohort sampled during active or convalescent COVID-19. The chain joins TRBV6-5 to TRBJ2-7, with a weak D call TRBD1 (5 bases). Sample: peripheral blood. This CDR3 is CATEGRANEQYF. CDR3 nucleotide sequence: TGTGCCACTGAAGGCAGGGCCAACGAGCAGTACTTC.